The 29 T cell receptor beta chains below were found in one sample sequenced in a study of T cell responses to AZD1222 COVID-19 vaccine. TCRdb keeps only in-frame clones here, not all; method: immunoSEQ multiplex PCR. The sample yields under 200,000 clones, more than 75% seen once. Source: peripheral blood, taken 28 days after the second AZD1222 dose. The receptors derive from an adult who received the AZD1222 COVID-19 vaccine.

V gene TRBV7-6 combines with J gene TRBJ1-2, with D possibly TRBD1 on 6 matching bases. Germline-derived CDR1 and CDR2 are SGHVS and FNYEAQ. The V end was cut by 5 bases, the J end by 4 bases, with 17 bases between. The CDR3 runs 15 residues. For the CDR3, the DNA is TGTGCCAGCAGCCCAAGGACAGAGGCCGTCTATGGCTACACCTTC. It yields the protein CASSPRTEAVYGYTF. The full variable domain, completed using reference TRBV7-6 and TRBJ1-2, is GAGVSQSPRYKVTKRGQDVALRCDPISGHVSLYWYRQALGQGPEFLTYFNYEAQQDKSGLPNDRFSAERPEGSISTLTIQRTEQRDSAMYRCASSPRTEAVYGYTFGSGTRLTVV.

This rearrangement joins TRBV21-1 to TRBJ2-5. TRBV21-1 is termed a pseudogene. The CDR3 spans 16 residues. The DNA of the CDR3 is TGTGCCAGCAGCCCCCGGAAATCCGGGGGCGGCGAGACCCAGTACTTC. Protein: CASSPRKSGGGETQYF.

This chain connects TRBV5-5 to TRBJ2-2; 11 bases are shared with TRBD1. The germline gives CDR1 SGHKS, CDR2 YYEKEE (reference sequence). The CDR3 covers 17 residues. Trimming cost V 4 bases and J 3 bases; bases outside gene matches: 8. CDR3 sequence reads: CASSPTKDRGHTGELFF. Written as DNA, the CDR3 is TGTGCCAGCAGCCCGACCAAGGACAGGGGGCACACCGGGGAGCTGTTTTTT.

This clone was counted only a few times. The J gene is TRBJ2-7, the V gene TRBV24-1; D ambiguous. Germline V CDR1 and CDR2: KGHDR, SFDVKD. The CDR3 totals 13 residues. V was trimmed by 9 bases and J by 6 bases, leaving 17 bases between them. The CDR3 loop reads CATPSSLGREQYF. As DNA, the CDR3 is TGTGCCACCCCCTCCAGCCTTGGTCGCGAGCAGTACTTC.

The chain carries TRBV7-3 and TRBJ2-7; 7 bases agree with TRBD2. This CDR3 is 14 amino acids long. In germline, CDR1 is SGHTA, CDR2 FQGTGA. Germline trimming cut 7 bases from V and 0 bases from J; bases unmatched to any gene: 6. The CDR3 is CASKPSGSSYEQYF. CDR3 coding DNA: TGTGCCAGCAAACCTAGCGGTTCCTCCTACGAGCAGTACTTC.

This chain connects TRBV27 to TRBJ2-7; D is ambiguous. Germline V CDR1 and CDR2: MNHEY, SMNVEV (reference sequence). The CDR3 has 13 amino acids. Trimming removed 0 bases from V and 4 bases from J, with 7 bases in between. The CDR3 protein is CASSLSAMYEQYF. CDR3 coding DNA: TGTGCCAGCAGTTTATCCGCAATGTACGAGCAGTACTTC.

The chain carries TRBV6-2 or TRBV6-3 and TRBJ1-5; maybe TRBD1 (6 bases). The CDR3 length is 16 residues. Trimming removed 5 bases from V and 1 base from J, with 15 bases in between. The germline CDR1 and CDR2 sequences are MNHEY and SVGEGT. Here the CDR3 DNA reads TGTGCCAGCAGTCCGCGTGGGGGGCGGAGCAATCAGCCCCAGCATTTT. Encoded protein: CASSPRGGRSNQPQHF.

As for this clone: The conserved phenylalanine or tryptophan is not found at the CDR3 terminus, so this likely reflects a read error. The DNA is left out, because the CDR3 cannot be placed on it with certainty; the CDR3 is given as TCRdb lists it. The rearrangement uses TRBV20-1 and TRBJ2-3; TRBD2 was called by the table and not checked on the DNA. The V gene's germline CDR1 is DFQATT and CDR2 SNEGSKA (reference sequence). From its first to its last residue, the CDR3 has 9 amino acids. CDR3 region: CSAGPWRPL.

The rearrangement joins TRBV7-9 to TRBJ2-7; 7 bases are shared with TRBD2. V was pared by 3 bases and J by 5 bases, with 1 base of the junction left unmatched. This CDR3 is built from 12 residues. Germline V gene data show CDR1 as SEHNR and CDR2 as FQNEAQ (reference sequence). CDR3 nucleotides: TGTGCCAGCAGCTTCGGACTAGACGAGCAGTACTTC. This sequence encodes CASSFGLDEQYF.

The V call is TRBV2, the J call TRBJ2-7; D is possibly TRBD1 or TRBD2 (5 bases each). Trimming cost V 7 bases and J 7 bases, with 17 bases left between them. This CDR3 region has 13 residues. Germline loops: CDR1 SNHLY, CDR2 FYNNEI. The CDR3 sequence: CASTGTARGEQYF. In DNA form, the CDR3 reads TGTGCCAGCACCGGGACCGCGAGGGGTGAGCAGTACTTC.

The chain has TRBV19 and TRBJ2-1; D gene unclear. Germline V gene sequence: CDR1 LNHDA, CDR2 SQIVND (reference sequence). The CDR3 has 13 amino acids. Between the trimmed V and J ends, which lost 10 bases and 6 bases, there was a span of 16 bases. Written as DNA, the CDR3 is TGTGCCACCGGCACCTCGCCTGGCAATGAGCAGTTCTTC. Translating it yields CATGTSPGNEQFF.

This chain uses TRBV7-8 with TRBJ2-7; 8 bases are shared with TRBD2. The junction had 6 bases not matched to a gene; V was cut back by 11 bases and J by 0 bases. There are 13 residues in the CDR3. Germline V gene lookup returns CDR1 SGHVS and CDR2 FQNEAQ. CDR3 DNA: TGTGCCTGCGGGAGCGGGAGCTCCTACGAGCAGTACTTC. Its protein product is CACGSGSSYEQYF.

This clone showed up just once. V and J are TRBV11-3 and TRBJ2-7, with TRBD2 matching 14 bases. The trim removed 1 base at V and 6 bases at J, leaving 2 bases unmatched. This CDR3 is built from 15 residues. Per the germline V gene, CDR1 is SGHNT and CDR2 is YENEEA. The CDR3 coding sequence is TGTGCCAGCAGCTTAGGGGGACTAGCGGGAGCCGAGCAGTACTTC. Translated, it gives CASSLGGLAGAEQYF. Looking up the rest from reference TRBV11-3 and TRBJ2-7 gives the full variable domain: EAGVVQSPRYKIIEKKQPVAFWCNPISGHNTLYWYLQNLGQGPELLIRYENEEAVDDSQLPKDRFSAERLKGVDSTLKIQPAELGDSAVYLCASSLGGLAGAEQYFGPGTRLTVT.

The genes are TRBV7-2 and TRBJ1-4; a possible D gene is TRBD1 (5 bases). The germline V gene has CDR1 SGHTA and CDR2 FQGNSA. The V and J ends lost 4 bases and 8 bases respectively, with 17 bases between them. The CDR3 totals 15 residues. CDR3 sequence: CASSSTGTLREKLFF. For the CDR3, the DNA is TGTGCCAGCAGCTCCACCGGGACCCTGAGGGAAAAACTGTTTTTT.

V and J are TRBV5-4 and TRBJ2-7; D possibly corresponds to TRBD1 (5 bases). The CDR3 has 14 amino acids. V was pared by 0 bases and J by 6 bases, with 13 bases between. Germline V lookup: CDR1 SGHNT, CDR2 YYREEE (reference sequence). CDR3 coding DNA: TGTGCCAGCAGCTTGGCCAGGGAAAGAGCCGAGCAGTACTTC. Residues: CASSLARERAEQYF.

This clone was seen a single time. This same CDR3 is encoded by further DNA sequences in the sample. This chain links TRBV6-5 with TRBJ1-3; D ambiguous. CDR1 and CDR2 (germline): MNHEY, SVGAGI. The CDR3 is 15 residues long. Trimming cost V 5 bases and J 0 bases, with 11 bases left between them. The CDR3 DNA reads TGTGCCAGCAGTCGGGGTCTTAGCTCTGGAAACACCATATATTTT. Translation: CASSRGLSSGNTIYF.

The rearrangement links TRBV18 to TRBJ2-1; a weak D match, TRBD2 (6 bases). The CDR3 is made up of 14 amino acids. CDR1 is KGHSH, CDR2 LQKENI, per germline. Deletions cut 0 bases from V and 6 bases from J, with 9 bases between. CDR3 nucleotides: TGTGCCAGCTCACCACCGAATAGCGGCAATGAGCAGTTCTTC. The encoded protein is CASSPPNSGNEQFF. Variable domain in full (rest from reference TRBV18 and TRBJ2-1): NAGVMQNPRHLVRRRGQEARLRCSPMKGHSHVYWYRQLPEEGLKFMVYLQKENIIDESGMPKERFSAEFPKEGPSILRIQQVVRGDSAAYFCASSPPNSGNEQFFGPGTRLTVL.

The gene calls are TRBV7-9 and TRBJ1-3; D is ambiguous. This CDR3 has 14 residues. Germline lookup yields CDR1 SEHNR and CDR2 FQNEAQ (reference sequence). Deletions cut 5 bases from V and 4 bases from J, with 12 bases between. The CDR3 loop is CASSPPERGNTIYF. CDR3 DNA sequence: TGTGCCAGCAGCCCCCCGGAGCGAGGAAACACCATATATTTT.

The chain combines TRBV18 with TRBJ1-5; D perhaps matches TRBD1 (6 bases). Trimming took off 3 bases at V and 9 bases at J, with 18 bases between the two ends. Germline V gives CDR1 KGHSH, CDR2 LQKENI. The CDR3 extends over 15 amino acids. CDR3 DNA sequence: TGTGCCAGCTCACCCCGGGACACGGGGTCGAGGCCCCAGCATTTT. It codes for CASSPRDTGSRPQHF.

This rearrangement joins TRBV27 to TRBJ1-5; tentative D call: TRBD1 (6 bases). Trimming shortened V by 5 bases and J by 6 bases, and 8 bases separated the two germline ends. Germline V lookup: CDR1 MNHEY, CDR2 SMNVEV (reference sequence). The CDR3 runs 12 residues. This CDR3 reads CASSRGGQPQHF. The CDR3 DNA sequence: TGTGCCAGCAGTAGAGGGGGTCAGCCCCAGCATTTT.

CDR3 bases: TGTGCCAGCAGCTTATCGAGGGGGACTGGGGCCAACGTCCTGACTTTC. It translates to CASSLSRGTGANVLTF. The chain uses TRBV11-1 and TRBJ2-6; D possibly corresponds to TRBD1 (6 bases). CDR1 is SGHAT and CDR2 is FQDESV in the germline V gene (reference sequence). There are 16 residues in the CDR3. V lost 2 bases and J lost 2, with 10 bases in between. Full variable domain (missing parts from reference TRBV11-1 and TRBJ2-6): EAEVAQSPRYKITEKSQAVAFWCDPISGHATLYWYRQILGQGPELLVQFQDESVVDDSQLPKDRFSAERLKGVDSTLKIQPAELGDSAMYLCASSLSRGTGANVLTFGAGSRLTVL.

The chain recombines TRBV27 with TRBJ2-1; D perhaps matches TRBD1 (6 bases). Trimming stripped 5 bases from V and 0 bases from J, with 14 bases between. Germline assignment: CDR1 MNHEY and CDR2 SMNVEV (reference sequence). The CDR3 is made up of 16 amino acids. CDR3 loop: CASSPSTGSSYNEQFF. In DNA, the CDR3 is TGTGCCAGCAGTCCCTCGACAGGAAGCTCCTACAATGAGCAGTTCTTC.

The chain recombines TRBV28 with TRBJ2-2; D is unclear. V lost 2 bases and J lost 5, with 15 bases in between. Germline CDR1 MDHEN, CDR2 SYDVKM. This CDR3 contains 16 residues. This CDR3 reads CASSLRRGLGTGELFF. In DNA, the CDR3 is TGTGCCAGCAGTTTAAGAAGAGGCCTCGGGACCGGGGAGCTGTTTTTT.

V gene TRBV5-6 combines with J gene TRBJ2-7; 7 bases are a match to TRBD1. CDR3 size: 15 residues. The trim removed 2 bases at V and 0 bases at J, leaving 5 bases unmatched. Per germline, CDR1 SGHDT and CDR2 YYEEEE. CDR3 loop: CASSLGQASSYEQYF. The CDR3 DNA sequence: TGTGCCAGCAGCTTAGGACAGGCGAGCTCCTACGAGCAGTACTTC. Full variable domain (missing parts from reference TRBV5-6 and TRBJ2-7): DAGVTQSPTHLIKTRGQQVTLRCSPKSGHDTVSWYQQALGQGPQFIFQYYEEEERQRGNFPDRFSGHQFPNYSSELNVNALLLGDSALYLCASSLGQASSYEQYFGPGTRLTVT.

The CDR3 bases are TGCAGCCCACCGACTAGCCGATACTACGAGCAGTACTTC. Translation: CSPPTSRYYEQYF. This sequence joins TRBV29-1 and TRBJ2-7; TRBD2 matches at 7 bases. The ends lost 8 bases at V and 3 bases at J; junction bases unmatched: 10. Germline V gene data show CDR1 as SQVTM and CDR2 as ANQGSEA. There are 13 residues in the CDR3.

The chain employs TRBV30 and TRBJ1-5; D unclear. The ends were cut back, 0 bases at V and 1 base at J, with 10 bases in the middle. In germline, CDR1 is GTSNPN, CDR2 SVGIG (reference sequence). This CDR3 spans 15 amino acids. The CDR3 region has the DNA TGTGCCTGGAGTGTCGGCAGCAAAAGCAATCAGCCCCAGCATTTT. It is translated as CAWSVGSKSNQPQHF.

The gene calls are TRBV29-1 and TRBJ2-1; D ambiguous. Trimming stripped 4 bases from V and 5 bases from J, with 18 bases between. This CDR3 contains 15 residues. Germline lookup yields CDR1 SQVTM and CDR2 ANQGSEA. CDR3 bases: TGCAGCGTTGTTCACGGAGCCCTCATGAACAATGAGCAGTTCTTC. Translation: CSVVHGALMNNEQFF.

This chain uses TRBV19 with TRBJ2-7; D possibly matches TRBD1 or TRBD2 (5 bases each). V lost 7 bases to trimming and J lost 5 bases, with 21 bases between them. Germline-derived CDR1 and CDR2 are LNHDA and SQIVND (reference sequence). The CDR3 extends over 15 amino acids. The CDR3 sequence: CASTADMSQGDEQYF. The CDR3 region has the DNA TGTGCCAGTACCGCCGACATGAGTCAGGGAGACGAGCAGTACTTC.

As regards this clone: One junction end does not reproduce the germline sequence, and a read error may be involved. CDR3 nucleotides: TGTGCTAGCAGCTTAGGGGACAGGGATGAAAAACTGTTTTTT. Encoded protein: CASSLGDRDEKLFF. This chain uses TRBV7-7 with TRBJ1-4, with TRBD1 matching 9 bases. Germline CDR1 and CDR2: SSHAT and FNYEAQ (reference sequence). The CDR3 covers 14 residues.